This T cell receptor (beta chain) was found in a study of cytomegalovirus exposure and HLA in healthy donors. Of note for this clone: Its antigen is not known.

Findings of the study overall: The authors listed 164 TCR beta chains as cytomegalovirus-associated.

Primers included in the PCR were 60 Vbeta and 13 Jbeta primers. Assay used: immunoSEQ multiplex PCR; TCRdb lists only in-frame clones, some missing. The sample has 130,000 to 150,000 clones, approximately 80% seen once; the top ten hold around 2.9%. Germline V lookup: CDR1 GTSNPN, CDR2 SVGIG (reference sequence). This CDR3 spans 17 amino acids. V lost 3 bases to trimming and J lost 8 bases; unmatched junction nucleotides: 18. The rearrangement joins TRBV30 to TRBJ2-3; 9 nucleotides line up with TRBD2. The receptor comes from a female donor in good health and CMV-seronegative. Sequencing was carried out using PBMCs. CDR3 sequence: CAWSVTRAGGPFRTQYF. Written as DNA, the CDR3 is TGTGCCTGGAGCGTTACTCGAGCGGGGGGACCCTTCCGTACGCAGTATTTT. Full variable domain (missing parts from reference TRBV30 and TRBJ2-3): SQTIHQWPATLVQPVGSPLSLECTVEGTSNPNLYWYRQAAGRGLQLLFYSVGIGQISSEVPQNLSASRPQDRQFILSSKKLLLSDSGFYLCAWSVTRAGGPFRTQYFGPGTRLTVL.